This is a list of T cell receptor beta chains from one sample in a study of OX40 agonist ivuxolimab in advanced cancers. The protocol was immunoSEQ multiplex PCR, while the TCRdb copy is restricted to in-frame clones and leaves out a portion. The repertoire includes around 73,000 clones, 75% to 90% of them detected once, and roughly 9.8% sits in the top ten. The source material was CD4+ or CD8+ T cells sorted from blood, sampled in a trial of the OX40 agonist ivuxolimab. These receptors originate from an adult with an advanced solid tumor such as melanoma, head and neck, liver or kidney cancer. Each CDR3 is given with its conserved first and last residue. The order of the fields is CDR3 DNA, CDR3 protein, V gene, clone size, J gene, D gene. The D gene is left open where the match is weak. A clone size is listed for some rows: how often the clone was seen (once, few, many), or a class if it is expanded.

TGCAGTGCTAGACGTATGGGGGCTTTCTTT CSARRMGAFF TRBV20-1 - TRBJ1-1 -
TGTGCCTGGAGTGGGGGGGATTTCACAGATACGCAGTATTTT CAWSGGDFTDTQYF TRBV30 - TRBJ2-3 -
TGTGCCACCAGCTGGTACAGCTACGAGCAGTACTTC CATSWYSYEQYF TRBV5-4 - TRBJ2-7 -
TGTGCCAGCAGCTTTTCGAAGGGCGGACGTGAAAAACTGTTTTTT CASSFSKGGREKLFF TRBV5-4 - TRBJ1-4 -
TGTGCCAGCAGCGTAGACCAAACAGGGATGGGGAATTCACCCCTCCACTTT CASSVDQTGMGNSPLHF TRBV9 few TRBJ1-6 -
TGTGCCATCAACCCCGGGACAGTCGATGGCTACACCTTC CAINPGTVDGYTF TRBV10-3 medium-sized TRBJ1-2 TRBD1
TGTGCCAGCAGCATGGGACTAGCGGGGGTAGTAAATGAGCAGTTCTTC CASSMGLAGVVNEQFF TRBV7-8 - TRBJ2-1 TRBD2
TGTGCCAGCAGCTTAGACAACAGGGTTCTTAACACTGAAGCTTTCTTT CASSLDNRVLNTEAFF TRBV7-8 - TRBJ1-1 -
TGTGCCAGTAGCGCTATGAATCAGCCCCAGCATTTT CASSAMNQPQHF TRBV19 once TRBJ1-5 -
TGTGCCAGCAGCCCAACGGGACTCCACAATGAGCAGTTCTTC CASSPTGLHNEQFF TRBV5-4 - TRBJ2-1 -
TGCGCCAGCAGCCCTCGGACGGGGAACACTGAAGCTTTCTTT CASSPRTGNTEAFF TRBV5-1 - TRBJ1-1 -
TGTGCCAGCAGTTCCGGGACTAGCATTTACAATGAGCAGTTCTTC CASSSGTSIYNEQFF TRBV27 - TRBJ2-1 TRBD2
TGCGCCAGCAGCTTAGGGTGGGTCGGGGCCAACGTCCTGACTTTC CASSLGWVGANVLTF TRBV5-1 few TRBJ2-6 -
TGTGCCAGCAGCCCATTTGACAGGCTTCAGTACTTC CASSPFDRLQYF TRBV7-9 - TRBJ2-7 -
TGTGCCAGCTCTAGCGGATTACGCTACGAGCAGTACTTC CASSSGLRYEQYF TRBV11-2 - TRBJ2-7 TRBD2
TGTGCCAGCAGCAAATTTCAGAGTCCCCTCTCTGGAAACACCATATATTTT CASSKFQSPLSGNTIYF TRBV21-1 - TRBJ1-3 -
TGTGCCAGCACCCAAGAAGGGGTTCTCGAGCAGTACTTC CASTQEGVLEQYF TRBV6-1 - TRBJ2-7 -
TGTGCTAGTGGTTCCTACATAGCGGGGGGAATGGAGCAGTTCTTC CASGSYIAGGMEQFF TRBV12-5 - TRBJ2-1 TRBD2
TGTGCCAGCCCCGAACAGGGAGGCCCCCCCTACGAGCAGTACTTC CASPEQGGPPYEQYF TRBV2 - TRBJ2-7 -
TGCGCCAGCAGCTTGATAGGGTCTCATTCACCCCTCCACTTT CASSLIGSHSPLHF TRBV5-1 - TRBJ1-6 -
TGTGCCAGCAGCAACCCCGGGACAGGGGACTGGGAGCAGTTCTTC CASSNPGTGDWEQFF TRBV9 - TRBJ2-1 TRBD1
TGTGCCAGCAGCTTAGGGCTAGCGGGAGTGATTGAGACCCAGTACTTC CASSLGLAGVIETQYF TRBV7-7 - TRBJ2-5 TRBD2
TGTGCCATCAGTGAATTTCGGTCTGGGGCCAACGTCCTGACTTTC CAISEFRSGANVLTF TRBV10-3 - TRBJ2-6 -
TGTGCCATCAGTCAACCCCAGGGGAATGATGGCTACACCTTC CAISQPQGNDGYTF TRBV10-3 - TRBJ1-2 -
TGTGCCACCGAAGGGGCCCTCTACGAGCAGTACTTC CATEGALYEQYF TRBV19 - TRBJ2-7 -
TGTGCCAGCAGTTTATTGACTACGAACACCGGGGAGCTGTTTTTT CASSLLTTNTGELFF TRBV28 - TRBJ2-2 -
TGTGCCAGCAGCTTGGAAGGGCGACCCTACGAGCAGTACTTC CASSLEGRPYEQYF TRBV7-8 - TRBJ2-7 -
TGTGCCAGCAGCTTAGGTCTAGCGGTCACCAATGAGCAGTTCTTC CASSLGLAVTNEQFF TRBV7-3 - TRBJ2-1 TRBD2
TGCGCCAGCAGCACGACTAGCGGATACAATGAGCAGTTCTTC CASSTTSGYNEQFF TRBV4-1 - TRBJ2-1 TRBD2
TGTGCCAGCAGCAACTCCCGGGACAGCTACGAGCAGTACTTC CASSNSRDSYEQYF TRBV9 - TRBJ2-7 TRBD1
TGTGCCAGTAGTATCAGTCCGAGACAGGGTGGAAATCAGCCCCAGCATTTT CASSISPRQGGNQPQHF TRBV19 - TRBJ1-5 TRBD1
TGTGCCAGCAGCTTTTGGGACAGCCTCGCCGAGCAGTACTTC CASSFWDSLAEQYF TRBV5-5 once TRBJ2-7 TRBD1
TGTGCCAGCAGCCCGGCTAGCGGGGGCTACGAGCAGTACTTC CASSPASGGYEQYF TRBV5-4 - TRBJ2-7 TRBD2
TGTGCCAGCAGCCCCTTGGGACCTGAGCAGTTCTTC CASSPLGPEQFF TRBV7-3 - TRBJ2-1 -
TGTGCCAGCAAAACAGTCGACCCAATATCGGAAGCTTTCTTT CASKTVDPISEAFF TRBV28 - TRBJ1-1 -
TGTGCCAGCACCCCGCTGGACAGCGTCTCCTACGAGCAGTACTTC CASTPLDSVSYEQYF TRBV7-9 - TRBJ2-7 -
TGTGCCAGCAGCTTAGTCGCTACTAGCGGGGGGGCGCGGAATGAGCAGTTCTTC CASSLVATSGGARNEQFF TRBV11-2 - TRBJ2-1 TRBD2
TGCGCCAGCAGTGAGTCTCTGACTGGGACCGGGGAGCTGTTTTTT CASSESLTGTGELFF TRBV10-1 once TRBJ2-2 -
TGTGCCAGCAGTTACGGGGACAGGGGGAGCGCCGGGGAGCTGTTTTTT CASSYGDRGSAGELFF TRBV6-5 - TRBJ2-2 TRBD1
TGTGCCAGCACCCATTCAACAGGGGGCGCTTTTGGAACCGGGGAGCTGTTTTTT CASTHSTGGAFGTGELFF TRBV7-3 - TRBJ2-2 TRBD1
TGTGCCAGCTCCCGGGGATCCGGGGAGCTGTTTTTT CASSRGSGELFF TRBV5-4 - TRBJ2-2 -
TGTGCCAGCAGCCCGGTACTAGCGGGATACCAAGAGACCCAGTACTTC CASSPVLAGYQETQYF TRBV5-4 - TRBJ2-5 TRBD2
TGCAGCGTCCGGGACGGGGACTACAATGAGCAGTTCTTC CSVRDGDYNEQFF TRBV29-1 - TRBJ2-1 -
TGTGCCAGCAGCTTAAGTCTAGCGGGGCTAAGCTCCTACAATGAGCAGTTCTTC CASSLSLAGLSSYNEQFF TRBV11-3 - TRBJ2-1 TRBD2
TGTGCCAGCAGCCACCCTGGGAGTAACTACGAGCAGTACTTC CASSHPGSNYEQYF TRBV7-9 once TRBJ2-7 -